This T cell receptor (beta chain) came from a study of T cell changes during pregnancy in multiple sclerosis. Only in-frame clones appear in the TCRdb table, and some are missing; sequencing was by immunoSEQ multiplex PCR. The sample lists some 69,000 clones, around nine tenths seen once, with 2% to 2.5% in the top ten. V gave up 8 bases and J gave up 2 bases; unmatched junction bases: 9. The length of the CDR3 is 14 residues. Germline CDR1 reads MGHDK; CDR2 reads SYGVNS. The chain has TRBV25-1 and TRBJ2-7, with 7 bases fitting TRBD1. This specimen consisted of peripheral blood, obtained in the second trimester of pregnancy. This clonotype originated in a female donor in good health, enrolled as a control in a pregnancy study. The CDR3 coding sequence is TGTGCCAGCGATCCCGGGACAGTACCCTACGAGCAGTACTTC. The encoded protein is CASDPGTVPYEQYF.